This entry lists 24 T cell receptor beta chains sequenced from one sample in a study of blood T cell repertoires in COVID-19 (TCRdb year 2020). Library prep was done by the immunoSEQ multiplex PCR assay. The table comes from immuneACCESS by way of TCRdb, which keeps in-frame sequences with V and J called. Part of the clones is missing from these tables; in studies checked, under half for an unresolved V gene and the rest for unknown reasons. The sample table shows some 270,000 clones, and around 86% are seen once. Jointly, the top ten make up roughly 5.2% of the sample. Material: peripheral blood. These receptors originate from an elderly woman with COVID-19, enrolled during active disease.

The chain recombines TRBV4-1 with TRBJ1-5; D perhaps matches TRBD1 (5 bases). Germline CDR1 reads MGHRA; CDR2 reads YSYEKL. V was pared by 0 bases and J by 4 bases, with 13 bases between. The CDR3 runs 16 residues. CDR3 bases: TGCGCCAGCAGCCAAGACCCAGGGTTCGCGAATCAGCCCCAGCATTTT. Protein: CASSQDPGFANQPQHF.

V gene TRBV5-4 combines with J gene TRBJ2-2, with 8 nucleotides matching TRBD2. Per germline, CDR1 SGHNT and CDR2 YYREEE (reference sequence). J lost 2 bases, V lost 2 bases, and 8 bases had no gene match. The CDR3 covers 17 residues. CDR3 amino acids: CASSFPSRGENTGELFF. CDR3 in DNA: TGTGCCAGCAGCTTCCCCTCGCGGGGGGAAAACACCGGGGAGCTGTTTTTT.

The genes are TRBV5-1 and TRBJ2-5, with 9 bases lining up with TRBD2. The CDR3 covers 17 residues. J gave up 2 bases and V 3 bases, and 11 bases lay outside the gene matches. Germline loops: CDR1 SGHRS, CDR2 YFSETQ. The CDR3 here is CASSSMSGGSLQETQYF. The CDR3 coding sequence is TGCGCCAGCAGCTCGATGAGCGGGGGGTCTCTTCAAGAGACCCAGTACTTC.

The chain uses TRBV28 and TRBJ1-5, with D uncertain. Germline V gene sequence: CDR1 MDHEN, CDR2 SYDVKM. This CDR3 spans 16 amino acids. V was clipped by 3 bases and J by 3 bases, with 15 bases between them. DNA of the CDR3: TGTGCCAGCAGTTTGAGCATCTCCGGGTCCAATCAGCCCCAGCATTTT. Its protein product is CASSLSISGSNQPQHF.

This clone was detected once. The chain recombines TRBV6-1 with TRBJ2-3; 10 bases match TRBD2. The V and J ends lost 4 bases and 3 bases, in that order; junction bases with no gene match: 7. Germline CDR1 and CDR2: MNHNS and SASEGT. This CDR3 spans 16 amino acids. CDR3 coding DNA: TGTGCCAGCAGTGCGTTAAGCGGGGGGGCGACAGATACGCAGTATTTT. It is translated as CASSALSGGATDTQYF.

The CDR3 protein is CASSGAGGQEETQYF. CDR3 DNA sequence: TGCGCCAGCAGCGGGGCGGGGGGCCAAGAAGAGACCCAGTACTTC. The rearrangement joins TRBV5-1 to TRBJ2-5; 8 bases are a match to TRBD2. The J segment lost 3 bases and the V segment lost 4 bases, leaving 8 bases of the junction unmatched. The CDR3 covers 15 residues. Germline V gene data show CDR1 as SGHRS and CDR2 as YFSETQ.

The chain uses TRBV6-4 and TRBJ2-1; 12 bases fit TRBD1. Losses at the gene ends were 3 bases for V and 9 bases for J; bases not matched to a gene: 6. Germline CDR1 and CDR2: MRHNA and SNTAGT. The CDR3 contains 15 residues. CDR3 DNA sequence: TGTGCCAGCAGTGAGAGGGGACAGGGGGCAGGTGAGCAGTTCTTC. Translating gives CASSERGQGAGEQFF.

This clone was seen only a few times. V gene TRBV7-2 combines with J gene TRBJ1-6; the D is unclear. Trimming removed 1 base from V and 6 bases from J, with 10 bases in between. In germline, CDR1 is SGHTA, CDR2 FQGNSA. The CDR3 extends over 15 amino acids. CDR3 protein: CASSLVHGVNSPLHF. The CDR3 DNA reads as TGTGCCAGCAGCTTAGTACACGGGGTTAATTCACCCCTCCACTTT.

V gene TRBV28 combines with J gene TRBJ2-7; 9 nucleotides align to TRBD1. J was trimmed by 0 bases and V by 2 bases; bases with no gene match: 2. The V gene's germline CDR1 is MDHEN and CDR2 SYDVKM. The CDR3 length is 15 residues. CDR3 nucleotides: TGTGCCAGCAGTTTAAAGGACAGGGGCTCCTACGAGCAGTACTTC. This encodes CASSLKDRGSYEQYF. The whole variable domain, filled in from reference TRBV28 and TRBJ2-7, reads DVKVTQSSRYLVKRTGEKVFLECVQDMDHENMFWYRQDPGLGLRLIYFSYDVKMKEKGDIPEGYSVSREKKERFSLILESASTNQTSMYLCASSLKDRGSYEQYFGPGTRLTVT.

This clone was counted once. The genes are TRBV7-8 and TRBJ1-5; no clear D gene. V lost 2 bases, J lost 2 bases, and 7 bases lay in between. The CDR3 length is 14 residues. Germline-derived CDR1 and CDR2 are SGHVS and FQNEAQ. The CDR3 coding sequence is TGTGCCAGCAGCTTAAATACAGGCAATCAGCCCCAGCATTTT. It codes for CASSLNTGNQPQHF.

The chain carries TRBV2 and TRBJ1-2; D gene ambiguous. This CDR3 spans 14 amino acids. Trimming left V 0 bases short and J 1 base short, with 6 bases between. Germline CDR1 SNHLY, CDR2 FYNNEI. The CDR3 loop reads CASSEAYSNYGYTF. CDR3 bases: TGTGCCAGCAGTGAAGCCTACAGTAACTATGGCTACACCTTC.

This chain uses TRBV20-1 with TRBJ1-2; TRBD1 matches at 7 bases. CDR1 and CDR2 from the germline V gene are DFQATT and SNEGSKA (reference sequence). The CDR3 runs 13 residues. J lost 9 bases, V lost 3 bases, and 10 bases had no gene match. The DNA for the CDR3 is TGCAGTGCTAGTGGGGATCCACAGGGGAGCTACACCTTC. Translation gives CSASGDPQGSYTF.

This chain links TRBV4-2 with TRBJ1-5; D is uncertain. Trimming pared 1 base from V and 5 bases from J, leaving 9 bases between. Germline lookup yields CDR1 LGHNA and CDR2 YNFKEQ. The length of the CDR3 is 14 residues. CDR3 sequence (DNA): TGTGCCAGCAGCCAAGCGCCGACATATCAGCCCCAGCATTTT. It yields the protein CASSQAPTYQPQHF.

The chain recombines TRBV24-1 with TRBJ1-1; the match to TRBD1 covers 9 bases. The CDR3 loop spans 15 amino acids. J was trimmed by 1 base and V by 9 bases; bases with no gene match: 8. The germline gives CDR1 KGHDR, CDR2 SFDVKD. CDR3 sequence reads: CATSRTGAPNTEAFF. The DNA for the CDR3 is TGTGCCACCTCACGGACAGGGGCCCCGAACACTGAAGCTTTCTTT.

The table lists this clone with a few counts. The CDR3 bases are TGTGCCATCAGTGAGTCAGGTTCAGGGGCCCAGTACTTC. As protein: CAISESGSGAQYF. The J gene is TRBJ2-5, the V gene TRBV10-3; a possible D gene is TRBD1 (6 bases). CDR1 ENHRY and CDR2 SYGVKD come from the germline V gene. This CDR3 contains 13 residues. The V gene lost 0 bases and the J gene lost 9 bases, with 11 bases spanning the gap.

The chain carries TRBV27 and TRBJ1-1; D unclear. Germline V gene data show CDR1 as MNHEY and CDR2 as SMNVEV (reference sequence). V lost 3 bases, J lost 3 bases, and 8 bases lay in between. This CDR3 spans 13 amino acids. Written as DNA, the CDR3 is TGTGCCAGCAGTTTGAGCCGCTACACTGAAGCTTTCTTT. Protein sequence: CASSLSRYTEAFF.

This clone was seen only a few times. This rearrangement joins TRBV29-1 to TRBJ1-4; D remains unclear. Germline values: CDR1 SQVTM, CDR2 ANQGSEA. V was cut by 4 bases and J by 0 bases, with 12 bases left in between. This CDR3 spans 15 amino acids. The CDR3 nucleotides read TGCAGCGTTGGGGGAGCCCGAGCAACTAATGAAAAACTGTTTTTT. This codes for CSVGGARATNEKLFF.

The rearrangement links TRBV4-2 to TRBJ2-1, with a tentative D call TRBD2 (5 bases). V lost 1 base to trimming and J lost 7 bases, with 8 bases between them. Germline CDR1 and CDR2: LGHNA and YNFKEQ. This CDR3 comprises 13 residues. CDR3 residues: CASSQGTRNEQFF. The CDR3, as DNA: TGTGCCAGCAGCCAAGGAACTAGGAATGAGCAGTTCTTC.

The chain has TRBV10-2 and TRBJ1-1; tentatively, D is TRBD1 (5 bases). The CDR3 sequence is 13 residues long. Germline CDR1 reads WSHSY; CDR2 reads SAAADI. V lost 4 bases, J lost 3 bases, and 9 bases lay in between. The CDR3 loop reads CASSGKGYTEAFF. The CDR3 coding sequence is TGCGCCAGCAGTGGGAAGGGGTACACTGAAGCTTTCTTT.

The genes are TRBV3-1 (or the pseudogene TRBV3-2) and TRBJ2-2; 8 positions agree with TRBD2. The CDR3 length is 16 residues. Per germline, CDR1 LGHDT and CDR2 YNNKEL (reference sequence). J was trimmed by 5 bases and V by 5 bases; bases with no gene match: 10. CDR3 coding DNA: TGTGCCAGCAGCGTTAGGAAGCGGGGGTCGACCGGGGAGCTGTTTTTT. This sequence encodes CASSVRKRGSTGELFF.

The rearrangement uses TRBV5-1 and TRBJ2-1; TRBD2 matches 11 bases. The CDR3 runs to 18 residues. Trimming removed 6 bases from V and 0 bases from J; junction bases left unmatched: 11. Germline-derived CDR1 and CDR2 are SGHRS and YFSETQ. CDR3 sequence reads: CASKGGTSGVSSYNEQFF. The CDR3 DNA follows: TGCGCCAGCAAAGGAGGGACTAGCGGCGTCAGCTCCTACAATGAGCAGTTCTTC.

The J gene is TRBJ2-5, the V gene TRBV2, with TRBD2 matching 11 bases. This CDR3 region has 16 residues. Germline V gene lookup returns CDR1 SNHLY and CDR2 FYNNEI. Germline trimming cut 5 bases from V and 1 base from J; bases unmatched to any gene: 6. CDR3 DNA sequence: TGTGCCAGCAGTATTTCGGGACTAGCGGCCCAAGAGACCCAGTACTTC. Protein sequence: CASSISGLAAQETQYF.

The J gene is TRBJ2-1, the V gene TRBV9, with 15 nucleotides matching TRBD2. V gave up 4 bases and J gave up 13 bases; unmatched junction bases: 6. This CDR3 is built from 14 residues. The V gene's germline CDR1 is SGDLS and CDR2 YYNGEE. The CDR3, as DNA: TGTGCCAGCAGCCTAGGGACTAGCGGGGGGCCCCAGTTCTTC. It is translated as CASSLGTSGGPQFF.

This chain joins TRBV19 and TRBJ2-2; D possibly corresponds to TRBD2 (6 bases). Germline CDR1 and CDR2: LNHDA and SQIVND (reference sequence). The ends were cut back, 6 bases at V and 4 bases at J, with 27 bases in the middle. The CDR3 is 19 amino acids. Written as DNA, the CDR3 is TGTGCCAGTAGCATGGGGGTTAGGAGGGGCTCATCTCCCACCGGGGAGCTGTTTTTT. Translating it yields CASSMGVRRGSSPTGELFF.